Listed below are T cell receptor beta chains from one sample, sequenced in a study of blood T cell repertoires in COVID-19. Only in-frame clones appear in the TCRdb table, and some are missing; sequencing was by immunoSEQ multiplex PCR. The data hold some 400,000 clones, with around 87% observed a single time. The sample comprised PBMCs or T cells enriched from blood (not recorded which). The receptors were gathered from a man aged 25-45 years who had recovered from COVID-19. CDR3s leave out the opening cysteine and the closing phenylalanine or tryptophan. Some rows mark clone size as missing; the rest say once, few, many or name a class of expanded clone.

size: -; J: TRBJ1-2; V: TRBV15; CDR3: ATSSDRGSYGYT
size: -; J: TRBJ1-1; V: TRBV2; CDR3: ASSGKEHTEAF
size: -; J: TRBJ2-1; V: TRBV4-2; CDR3: ASSQDPLIRPGNEQF
size: -; J: TRBJ1-1; V: TRBV5-1; CDR3: ASSLGQGGTEAF
size: -; J: TRBJ2-5; V: TRBV7-2; CDR3: ASSLALNSFETQY
size: -; J: TRBJ1-1; V: TRBV12-3/TRBV12-4; CDR3: ASKHRGDTEAF
size: -; J: TRBJ2-7; V: TRBV20-1; CDR3: SASGPSGNNEQY
size: -; J: TRBJ2-5; V: TRBV25-1; CDR3: ASSFRSGETQY
size: -; J: TRBJ2-7; V: TRBV4-1; CDR3: ASSQGPGKTYEQY
size: -; J: TRBJ1-6; V: TRBV19; CDR3: ASSIRQVNSPLH
size: -; J: TRBJ2-5; V: TRBV9; CDR3: ASSVDTASGHRTQY
size: -; J: TRBJ1-1; V: TRBV7-8; CDR3: ASSRGEVNTEAF
size: -; J: TRBJ2-1; V: TRBV9; CDR3: ASSVGRGSYNEQF
size: -; J: TRBJ2-1; V: TRBV7-9; CDR3: ASSVNRKGQF
size: -; J: TRBJ1-1; V: TRBV7-8; CDR3: ASSKGMNTEAF
size: -; J: TRBJ1-4; V: TRBV7-2; CDR3: ASSLGDTSNEKLF
size: once; J: TRBJ1-5; V: TRBV7-9; CDR3: ASSFEGTNQPQH
size: -; J: TRBJ1-5; V: TRBV18; CDR3: ASSPGGYQPQH
size: -; J: TRBJ1-1; V: TRBV5-6; CDR3: ASSLGWATEAF
size: -; J: TRBJ2-7; V: TRBV6-2/TRBV6-3; CDR3: ASSSTSGGSYEQY
size: -; J: TRBJ2-3; V: TRBV7-9; CDR3: ASSTDEGITDTQY
size: -; J: TRBJ1-5; V: TRBV19; CDR3: ASTDRGGGQPQH
size: -; J: TRBJ2-3; V: TRBV5-4; CDR3: ASSLPGGSTDTQY
size: -; J: TRBJ1-5; V: TRBV30; CDR3: AWSVGGNQPQH
size: few; J: TRBJ1-5; V: TRBV10-3; CDR3: AISEGQGGQPQH
size: -; J: TRBJ1-4; V: TRBV7-9; CDR3: ASSPEQGETNEKLF
size: -; J: TRBJ1-4; V: TRBV7-2; CDR3: ASSLGRGDRVEKLF
size: -; J: TRBJ1-1; V: TRBV7-8; CDR3: ASSLAGGGSTEAF
size: -; J: TRBJ2-6; V: TRBV18; CDR3: ASSPRGGAGANVLT
size: -; J: TRBJ2-1; V: TRBV9; CDR3: ASSAGTSGYNEQF
size: -; J: TRBJ2-1; V: TRBV7-6; CDR3: ASSLVLAGGANEQF
size: -; J: TRBJ2-1; V: TRBV19; CDR3: ASSRDRVSDEQF
size: -; J: TRBJ1-2; V: TRBV6-1; CDR3: ASTPEVLLYGYT
size: -; J: TRBJ2-1; V: TRBV7-6; CDR3: ASSLYISALNEQF
size: -; J: TRBJ1-1; V: TRBV6-5; CDR3: ASKEGGTPEAF
size: -; J: TRBJ2-7; V: TRBV29-1; CDR3: SVPGTGGYEQY
size: -; J: TRBJ1-1; V: TRBV5-1; CDR3: ASSLSHSLGQGTEAF
size: few; J: TRBJ1-3; V: TRBV6-6; CDR3: ASSRSPGGPPGNTIY
size: -; J: TRBJ1-3; V: TRBV12-3/TRBV12-4; CDR3: ASSTAHGERY
size: -; J: TRBJ2-5; V: TRBV11-3; CDR3: ASSEGQGQTQY
size: -; J: TRBJ2-7; V: TRBV6-5; CDR3: ASSYSRGTEQY
size: -; J: TRBJ1-1; V: TRBV19; CDR3: ASSIGGRLNTEAF
size: -; J: TRBJ2-7; V: TRBV12-3/TRBV12-4; CDR3: ASSLGRLWY
size: few; J: TRBJ2-5; V: TRBV7-6; CDR3: ASSLAGGPLETQY
size: -; J: TRBJ1-4; V: TRBV7-9; CDR3: ASSYGGTNEKLF
size: -; J: TRBJ1-1; V: TRBV12-5; CDR3: ASWGGGETEAF